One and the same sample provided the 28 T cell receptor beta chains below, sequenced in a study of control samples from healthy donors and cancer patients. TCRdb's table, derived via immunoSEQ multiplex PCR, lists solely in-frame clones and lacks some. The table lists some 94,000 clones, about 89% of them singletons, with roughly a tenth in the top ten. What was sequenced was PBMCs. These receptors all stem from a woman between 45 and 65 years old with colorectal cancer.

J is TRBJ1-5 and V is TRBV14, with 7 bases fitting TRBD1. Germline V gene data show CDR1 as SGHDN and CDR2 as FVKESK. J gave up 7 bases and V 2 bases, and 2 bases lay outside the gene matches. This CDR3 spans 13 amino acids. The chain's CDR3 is CASSQYRGQPQHF. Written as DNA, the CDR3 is TGTGCCAGCAGCCAATACAGGGGCCAGCCCCAGCATTTT.

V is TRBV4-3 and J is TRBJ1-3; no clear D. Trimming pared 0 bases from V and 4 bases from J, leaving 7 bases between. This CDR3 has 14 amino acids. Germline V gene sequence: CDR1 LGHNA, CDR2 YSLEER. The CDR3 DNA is TGCGCCAGCAGCCAAGATAAGCTGGGAAACACCATATATTTT. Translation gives CASSQDKLGNTIYF.

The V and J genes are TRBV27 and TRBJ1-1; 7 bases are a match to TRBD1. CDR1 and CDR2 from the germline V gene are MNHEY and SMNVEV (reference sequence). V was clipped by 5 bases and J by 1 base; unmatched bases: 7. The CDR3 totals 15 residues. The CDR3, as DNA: TGTGCCAGCAGTCCCGACCACAGGGGGAACACTGAAGCTTTCTTT. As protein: CASSPDHRGNTEAFF.

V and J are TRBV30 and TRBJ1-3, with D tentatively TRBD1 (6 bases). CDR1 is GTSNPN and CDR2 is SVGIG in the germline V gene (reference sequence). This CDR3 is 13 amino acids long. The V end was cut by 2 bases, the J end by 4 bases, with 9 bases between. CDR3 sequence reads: CAWSRGAGNTIYF. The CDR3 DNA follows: TGTGCCTGGAGTAGGGGGGCGGGAAACACCATATATTTT.

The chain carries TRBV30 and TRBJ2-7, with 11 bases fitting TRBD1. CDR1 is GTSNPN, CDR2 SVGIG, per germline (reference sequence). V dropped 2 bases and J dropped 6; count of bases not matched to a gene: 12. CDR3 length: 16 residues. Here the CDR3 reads CAWSQPPGQGGSEQYV. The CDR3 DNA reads TGTGCCTGGAGTCAGCCCCCGGGACAGGGGGGTTCCGAGCAGTACGTC.

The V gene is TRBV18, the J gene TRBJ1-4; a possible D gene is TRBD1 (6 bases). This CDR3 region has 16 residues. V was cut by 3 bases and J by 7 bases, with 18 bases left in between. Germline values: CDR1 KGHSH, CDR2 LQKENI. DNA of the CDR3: TGTGCCAGCTCACCCGCGGCGGCAGGGGTTCGTGAAAAACTGTTTTTT. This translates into CASSPAAAGVREKLFF.

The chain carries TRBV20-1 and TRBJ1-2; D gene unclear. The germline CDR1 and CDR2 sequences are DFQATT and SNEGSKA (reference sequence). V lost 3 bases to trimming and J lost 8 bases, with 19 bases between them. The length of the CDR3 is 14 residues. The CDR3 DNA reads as TGCAGTGCTAGTGATAGGGTTGGTCTGAGGGGCTACACCTTC. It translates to CSASDRVGLRGYTF.

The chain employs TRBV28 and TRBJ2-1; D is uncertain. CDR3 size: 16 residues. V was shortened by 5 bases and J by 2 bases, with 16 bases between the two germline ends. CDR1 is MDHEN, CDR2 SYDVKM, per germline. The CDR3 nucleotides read TGTGCCAGCAGTCCCCTTTACGGGTTGGCCTACAATGAGCAGTTCTTC. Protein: CASSPLYGLAYNEQFF. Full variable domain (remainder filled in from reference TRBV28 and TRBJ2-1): DVKVTQSSRYLVKRTGEKVFLECVQDMDHENMFWYRQDPGLGLRLIYFSYDVKMKEKGDIPEGYSVSREKKERFSLILESASTNQTSMYLCASSPLYGLAYNEQFFGPGTRLTVL.

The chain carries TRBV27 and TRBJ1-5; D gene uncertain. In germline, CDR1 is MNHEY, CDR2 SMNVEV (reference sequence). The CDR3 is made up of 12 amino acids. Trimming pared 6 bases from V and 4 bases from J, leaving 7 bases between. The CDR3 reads CASRGGNQPQHF. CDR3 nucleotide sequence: TGTGCCAGCAGAGGCGGGAATCAGCCCCAGCATTTT.

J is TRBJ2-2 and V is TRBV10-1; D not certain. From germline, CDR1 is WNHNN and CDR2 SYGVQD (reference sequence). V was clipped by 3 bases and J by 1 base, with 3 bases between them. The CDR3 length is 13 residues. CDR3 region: CASSDLNTGELFF. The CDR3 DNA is TGCGCCAGCAGTGACCTGAACACCGGGGAGCTGTTTTTT.

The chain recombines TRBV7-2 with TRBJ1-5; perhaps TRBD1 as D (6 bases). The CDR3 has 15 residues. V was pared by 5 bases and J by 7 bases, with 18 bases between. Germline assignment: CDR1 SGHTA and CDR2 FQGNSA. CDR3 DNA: TGTGCCAGCAGCCAGTCGGCGGGACATTCCCAGCCCCAGCATTTT. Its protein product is CASSQSAGHSQPQHF.

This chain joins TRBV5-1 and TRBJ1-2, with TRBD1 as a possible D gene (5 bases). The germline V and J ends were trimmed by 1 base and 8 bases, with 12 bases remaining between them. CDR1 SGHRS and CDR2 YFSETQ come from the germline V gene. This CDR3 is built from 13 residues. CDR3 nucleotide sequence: TGCGCCAGCAGCTTGCCAGTAGGGGACGGCTACACCTTC. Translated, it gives CASSLPVGDGYTF.

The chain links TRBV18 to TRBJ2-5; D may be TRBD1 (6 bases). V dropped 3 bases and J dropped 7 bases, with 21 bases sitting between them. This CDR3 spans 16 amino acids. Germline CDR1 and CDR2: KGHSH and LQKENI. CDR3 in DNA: TGTGCCAGCTCACCGTACAGGGATAGGGAGAAGGGGACCCAGTACTTC. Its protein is CASSPYRDREKGTQYF.

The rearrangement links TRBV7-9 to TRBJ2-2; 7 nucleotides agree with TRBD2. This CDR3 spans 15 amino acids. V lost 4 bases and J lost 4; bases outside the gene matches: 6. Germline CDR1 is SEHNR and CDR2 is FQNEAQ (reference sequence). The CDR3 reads CASSSSGESTGELFF. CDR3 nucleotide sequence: TGTGCCAGCAGCTCGAGCGGGGAATCCACCGGGGAGCTGTTTTTT.

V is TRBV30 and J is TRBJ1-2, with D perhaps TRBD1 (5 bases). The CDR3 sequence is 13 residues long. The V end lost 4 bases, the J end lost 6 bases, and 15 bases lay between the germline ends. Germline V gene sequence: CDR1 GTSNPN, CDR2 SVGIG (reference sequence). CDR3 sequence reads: CAWTRGWGDGYTF. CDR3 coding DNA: TGTGCCTGGACTCGCGGATGGGGGGATGGCTACACCTTC.

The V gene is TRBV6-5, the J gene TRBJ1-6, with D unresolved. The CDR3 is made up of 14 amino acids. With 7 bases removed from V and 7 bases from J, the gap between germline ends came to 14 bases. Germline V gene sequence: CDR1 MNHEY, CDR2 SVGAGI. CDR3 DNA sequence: TGTGCCAGCATCCTAGGTCGCAGCAATTCACCCCTCCACTTT. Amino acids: CASILGRSNSPLHF.

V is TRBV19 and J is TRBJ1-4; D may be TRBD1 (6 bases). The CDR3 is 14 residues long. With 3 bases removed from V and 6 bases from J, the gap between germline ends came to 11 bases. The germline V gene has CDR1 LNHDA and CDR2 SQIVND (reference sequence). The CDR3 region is CASSMRTVDEKLFF. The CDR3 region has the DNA TGTGCCAGTAGTATGAGGACAGTCGATGAAAAACTGTTTTTT.

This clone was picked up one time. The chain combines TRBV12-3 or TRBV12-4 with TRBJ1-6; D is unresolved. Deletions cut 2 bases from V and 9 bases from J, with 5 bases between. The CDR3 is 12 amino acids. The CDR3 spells CASSLSSSPLHF. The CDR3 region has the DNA TGTGCCAGCAGTTTAAGCTCTTCACCCCTCCACTTT.

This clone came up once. The CDR3 nucleotides read TGTGCCAGCAGTCTAGCAGATACGCAGTATTTT. Translated, it gives CASSLADTQYF. The V and J genes are TRBV6-6 and TRBJ2-3; D gene uncertain. Germline-derived CDR1 and CDR2 are MNHNY and SVGAGI (reference sequence). Trimming cost V 5 bases and J 4 bases, with 4 bases left between them. This CDR3 is built from 11 residues.

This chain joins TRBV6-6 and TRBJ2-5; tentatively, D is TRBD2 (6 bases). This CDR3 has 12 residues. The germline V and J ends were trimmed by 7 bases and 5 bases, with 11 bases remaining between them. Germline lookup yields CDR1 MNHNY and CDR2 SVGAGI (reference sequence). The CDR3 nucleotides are TGTGCCAGCACCATCGCGGGGGAGACCCAGTACTTC. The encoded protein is CASTIAGETQYF.

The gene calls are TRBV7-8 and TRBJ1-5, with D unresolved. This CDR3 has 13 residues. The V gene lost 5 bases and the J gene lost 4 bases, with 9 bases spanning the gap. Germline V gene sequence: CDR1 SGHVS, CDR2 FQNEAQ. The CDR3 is CASSDPRNQPQHF. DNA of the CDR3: TGTGCCAGCAGCGATCCGAGAAATCAGCCCCAGCATTTT.

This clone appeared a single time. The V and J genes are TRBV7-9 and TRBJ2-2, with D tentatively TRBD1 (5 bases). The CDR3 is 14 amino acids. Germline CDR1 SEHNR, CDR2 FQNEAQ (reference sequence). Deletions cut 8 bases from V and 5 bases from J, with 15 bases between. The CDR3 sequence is CASAISKGTGELFF. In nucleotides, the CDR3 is TGTGCCAGCGCCATCTCGAAGGGGACCGGGGAGCTGTTTTTT. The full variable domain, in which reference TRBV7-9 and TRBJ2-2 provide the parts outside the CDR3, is DTGVSQNPRHKITKRGQNVTFRCDPISEHNRLYWYRQTLGQGPEFLTYFQNEAQLEKSRLLSDRFSAERPKGSFSTLEIQRTEQGDSAMYLCASAISKGTGELFFGEGSRLTVL.

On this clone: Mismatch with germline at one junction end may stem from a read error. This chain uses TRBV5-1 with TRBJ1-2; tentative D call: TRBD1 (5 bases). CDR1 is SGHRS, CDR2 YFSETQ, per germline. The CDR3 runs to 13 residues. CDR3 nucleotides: TGCGCCCGCAGCTGGGGCGGGGGGGAGGGCTACACCTTC. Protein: CARSWGGGEGYTF.

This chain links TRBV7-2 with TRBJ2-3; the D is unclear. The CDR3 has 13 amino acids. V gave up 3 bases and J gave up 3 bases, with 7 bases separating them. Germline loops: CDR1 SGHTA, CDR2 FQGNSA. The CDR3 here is CASSFFLTDTQYF. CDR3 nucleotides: TGTGCCAGCAGCTTTTTCTTGACAGATACGCAGTATTTT.

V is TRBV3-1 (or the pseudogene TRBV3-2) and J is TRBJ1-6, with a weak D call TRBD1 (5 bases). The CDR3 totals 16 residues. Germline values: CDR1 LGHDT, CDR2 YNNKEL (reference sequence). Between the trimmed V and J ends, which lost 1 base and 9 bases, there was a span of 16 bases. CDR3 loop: CASSQAGRATGSPLHF. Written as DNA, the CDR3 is TGTGCCAGCAGCCAAGCAGGCAGGGCGACGGGTTCACCCCTCCACTTT.

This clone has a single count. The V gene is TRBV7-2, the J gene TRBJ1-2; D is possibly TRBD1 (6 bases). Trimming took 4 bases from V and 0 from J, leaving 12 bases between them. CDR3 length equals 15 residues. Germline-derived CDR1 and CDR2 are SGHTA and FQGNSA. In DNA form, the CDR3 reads TGTGCCAGCAGCTCCGGACAGAAACCTAACTATGGCTACACCTTC. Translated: CASSSGQKPNYGYTF.

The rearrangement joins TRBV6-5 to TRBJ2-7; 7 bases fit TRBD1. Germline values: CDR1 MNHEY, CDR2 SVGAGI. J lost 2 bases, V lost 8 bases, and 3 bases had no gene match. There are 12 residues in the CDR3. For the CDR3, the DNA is TGTGCCAGCTCGGGACAGACCTACGAGCAGTACGTC. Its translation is CASSGQTYEQYV.

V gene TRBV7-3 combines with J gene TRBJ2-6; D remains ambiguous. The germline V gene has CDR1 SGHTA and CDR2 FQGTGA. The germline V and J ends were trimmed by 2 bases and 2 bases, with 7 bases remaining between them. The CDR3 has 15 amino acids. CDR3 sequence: CASSLQGAGANVLTF. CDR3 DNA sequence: TGTGCCAGCAGCTTACAAGGTGCTGGGGCCAACGTCCTGACTTTC.